The present TCR beta chain was sequenced within a study of blood T cells in healthy people across ages. V was shortened by 6 bases and J by 3 bases, with 12 bases between the two germline ends. The CDR3 totals 12 residues. Germline V gives CDR1 DFQATT, CDR2 SNEGSKA (reference sequence). A second about 6 to 12 cycle PCR used barcoded and J-beta primers. Through a template-switch adaptor with 12 random nucleotides, each cDNA molecule received a tag. Each single sample gave us at least 2.5 million CDR3-containing paired-end reads. TCRdb analysed the 5' RACE reads with MiXCR anew, one entry per CDR3 protein. The data show around 900,000 distinct CDR3 sequences, 45% to 60% seen once.

This clonotype originated in a woman in her fifties or sixties in good health. V usage is TRBV20-1 and J usage is TRBJ2-7; D gene uncertain. The specimen was blood. CDR3 coding DNA: TGCAGTGCCATTCGCGAGAGCTACGAGCAGTACTTC. Its protein product is CSAIRESYEQYF.